This TCR beta chain was obtained from a study of cytomegalovirus exposure and HLA in healthy donors. CDR1 is LGHNA and CDR2 is YSLEER in the germline V gene. The ends lost 0 bases at V and 4 bases at J; junction bases unmatched: 7. The CDR3 is 16 amino acids. The table came from immunoSEQ multiplex PCR; TCRdb's copy has only in-frame clones and leaves some out. The data hold 100,000 to 120,000 clones, with approximately 87% observed a single time. The chain recombines TRBV4-3 with TRBJ1-1, with 8 bases identical to TRBD1. This clonotype was obtained from a young woman in good health and CMV-seropositive. Specimen: PBMCs. CDR3 sequence: CASSQEGPGGFTEAFF. DNA for the CDR3: TGCGCCAGCAGCCAAGAAGGGCCAGGGGGCTTCACTGAAGCTTTCTTT.